This TCR beta chain was observed in a study of blood T cell repertoires in COVID-19. Study overall: The samples span acute and convalescent COVID-19 from the United States, Italy and Spain.

V shed 5 bases, J shed 5 bases, and the junction held 2 bases outside the gene matches. This CDR3 spans 13 amino acids. Germline assignment: CDR1 MNHEY and CDR2 SVGAGI. Concerning this clone itself: Within the sample, other DNA sequences also encode this same CDR3.

Authors' data handling: Estimation of nucleated cell counts was performed using reference gene primer amplification. Measured with immunoSEQ multiplex PCR; TCRdb has only the in-frame clones, and not every one. D and trimming come from the DNA, and the V and J calls and clone size come from that table. The table shows about 96,000 clones, with roughly 90% occurring only once. It was during active infection that Seattle patients were enrolled and then longitudinally followed. This receptor was taken from a human donor with COVID-19, enrolled during active disease. The donor label of this sample is uncertain. The genes are TRBV6-5 and TRBJ1-1, with TRBD1 identical over 10 bases. Sequencing was carried out using peripheral blood. The CDR3 DNA sequence: TGTGCCAGCAGTAGGACAGGGGGGACTGAAGCTTTCTTT. Amino acids: CASSRTGGTEAFF.